One and the same sample provided the 26 T cell receptor beta chains below, sequenced in a study of OX40 agonist ivuxolimab in advanced cancers. Libraries were prepared by immunoSEQ multiplex PCR; TCRdb keeps only in-frame clonotypes and omits some of them. The repertoire holds roughly 150,000 clones, with 94% as singletons. This material consisted of CD4+ or CD8+ T cells sorted from blood, taken in a trial of the OX40 agonist ivuxolimab. These receptor sequences come from an adult with an advanced solid tumor such as melanoma, head and neck, liver or kidney cancer.

This chain joins TRBV6-5 and TRBJ2-7; D is undetermined. Germline V gene lookup returns CDR1 MNHEY and CDR2 SVGAGI. The CDR3 runs 13 residues. V lost 5 bases and J 0 bases, leaving 8 bases between the germline ends. This chain's CDR3 is CASSTQNSYEQYF. The CDR3 DNA reads as TGTGCCAGCAGTACACAGAACTCCTACGAGCAGTACTTC.

As for this clone: A read error may account for a junction end that differs from germline. The chain has TRBV7-9 and TRBJ2-7, with D possibly being TRBD2 (5 bases). CDR1 is SEHNR and CDR2 is FQNEAQ in the germline V gene (reference sequence). The CDR3 covers 14 residues. The CDR3 DNA sequence: TGTGCCAGCAGCCTAGCCGGGGATTCCTACGAGCAGTACTTC. This codes for CASSLAGDSYEQYF. The entire variable domain, with the rest obtained from reference TRBV7-9 and TRBJ2-7, is as follows: DTGVSQNPRHKITKRGQNVTFRCDPISEHNRLYWYRQTLGQGPEFLTYFQNEAQLEKSRLLSDRFSAERPKGSFSTLEIQRTEQGDSAMYLCASSLAGDSYEQYFGPGTRLTVT.

The gene calls are TRBV27 and TRBJ1-2; D possibly corresponds to TRBD1 (6 bases). This CDR3 region has 13 residues. Germline CDR1 MNHEY, CDR2 SMNVEV (reference sequence). Trimming left V 6 bases short and J 0 bases short, with 8 bases between. DNA for the CDR3: TGTGCCAGCAGACGGACAGCTAACTATGGCTACACCTTC. It is translated as CASRRTANYGYTF.

V is TRBV7-2 and J is TRBJ1-1; TRBD1 is a possible D gene (6 bases). Per the germline V gene, CDR1 is SGHTA and CDR2 is FQGNSA. V was cut by 5 bases and J by 3 bases, with 16 bases left in between. The CDR3 has 15 amino acids. As DNA, the CDR3 is TGTGCCAGCAGCCGTAGGGGGGACACCTACACTGAAGCTTTCTTT. It is translated as CASSRRGDTYTEAFF.

The rearrangement uses TRBV28 and TRBJ1-1, with 7 bases matching TRBD1. The junction had 6 bases not matched to a gene; V was cut back by 7 bases and J by 1 base. CDR1 is MDHEN, CDR2 SYDVKM, per germline. This CDR3 has 14 residues. CDR3 nucleotides: TGTGCCAGCACGGGCGGGACAGCGAACACTGAAGCTTTCTTT. Translating gives CASTGGTANTEAFF.

V gene TRBV6-6 combines with J gene TRBJ2-7, with 9 bases identical to TRBD1. Germline V gene data show CDR1 as MNHNY and CDR2 as SVGAGI (reference sequence). V lost 0 bases and J lost 0; bases outside the gene matches: 0. This CDR3 has 15 amino acids. CDR3 sequence (DNA): TGTGCCAGCAGTTACTCGACAGGGGGCTCCTACGAGCAGTACTTC. It encodes CASSYSTGGSYEQYF.

V usage is TRBV6-4 and J usage is TRBJ2-2; no reliable D call. Germline-derived CDR1 and CDR2 are MRHNA and SNTAGT. Trimming cost V 3 bases and J 6 bases, with 11 bases left between them. The CDR3 sequence is 14 residues long. The CDR3, as DNA: TGTGCCAGCAGTGAGGGTCAAGTCCCCGGGGAGCTGTTTTTT. Translating gives CASSEGQVPGELFF.

The chain carries TRBV5-1 and TRBJ1-2; possibly TRBD1 for D (5 bases). The CDR3 runs 15 residues. V was pared by 4 bases and J by 5 bases, with 18 bases between. Per the germline V gene, CDR1 is SGHRS and CDR2 is YFSETQ. DNA of the CDR3: TGCGCCAGCAGCATAAACCGGGACGGGGGATATGGCTACACCTTC. This codes for CASSINRDGGYGYTF.

About this clone itself: Compared with germline, one end of the junction differs, possibly owing to a read error. This chain links TRBV7-7 with TRBJ2-7, with D possibly being TRBD1 or TRBD2 (5 bases each). The germline CDR1 and CDR2 sequences are SSHAT and FNYEAQ (reference sequence). The CDR3 spans 14 residues. CDR3 sequence (DNA): TGTGCTAGCAGCTTCCCGGGGCGGCCCTACGAGCAGTACTTC. This translates into CASSFPGRPYEQYF.

The V and J genes are TRBV6-1 and TRBJ1-5, with D possibly being TRBD1 (5 bases). This CDR3 comprises 13 residues. Trimming cost V 5 bases and J 9 bases, with 14 bases left between them. CDR1 is MNHNS and CDR2 is SASEGT in the germline V gene. DNA for the CDR3: TGTGCCAGCAGTCCCCCAGGGAGGCCGCCCCAGCATTTT. It is translated as CASSPPGRPPQHF.

The V and J genes are TRBV9 and TRBJ1-2, with 12 positions matching TRBD1. The CDR3 extends over 14 amino acids. Germline V gene data show CDR1 as SGDLS and CDR2 as YYNGEE. V dropped 4 bases and J dropped 8; count of bases not matched to a gene: 6. CDR3 DNA: TGTGCCAGCAGCCCCGGGACAGGGGGCTTAGGCTACACCTTC. Amino acids: CASSPGTGGLGYTF.

The chain uses TRBV18 and TRBJ1-4; D remains unclear. V was cut by 3 bases and J by 0 bases, with 8 bases left in between. This CDR3 has 15 amino acids. Germline CDR1 reads KGHSH; CDR2 reads LQKENI. The CDR3 coding sequence is TGTGCCAGCTCACCGGACCGTGCAACTAATGAAAAACTGTTTTTT. This codes for CASSPDRATNEKLFF.

Worth noting for this clone: Other DNA variants within this sample encode the same CDR3. This chain connects TRBV7-8 to TRBJ1-1; D remains unclear. This CDR3 contains 13 residues. Germline V gives CDR1 SGHVS, CDR2 FQNEAQ. V was clipped by 4 bases and J by 0 bases, with 6 bases between them. CDR3 amino acids: CASSSQMNTEAFF. The CDR3 coding sequence is TGTGCCAGCAGCTCCCAGATGAACACTGAAGCTTTCTTT.

V usage is TRBV28 and J usage is TRBJ1-3; 7 bases are a match to TRBD1. V lost 6 bases to trimming and J lost 0 bases; unmatched junction nucleotides: 5. This CDR3 contains 15 residues. Germline loops: CDR1 MDHEN, CDR2 SYDVKM. The CDR3 DNA follows: TGTGCCAGCAGAGCCGGACAGGACTCTGGAAACACCATATATTTT. This encodes CASRAGQDSGNTIYF.

V and J are TRBV7-2 and TRBJ2-3; 13 positions agree with TRBD2. J lost 0 bases, V lost 3 bases, and 6 bases had no gene match. This CDR3 is built from 18 residues. Germline V gene lookup returns CDR1 SGHTA and CDR2 FQGNSA. The CDR3 here is CASSLGTSGARSTDTQYF. In nucleotides, the CDR3 is TGTGCCAGCAGCTTGGGGACTAGCGGGGCTCGGAGCACAGATACGCAGTATTTT.

This clone is a singleton in its sample. This chain connects TRBV19 to TRBJ2-4; 7 nucleotides agree with TRBD2. The CDR3 loop spans 12 amino acids. The germline V gene encodes CDR1 LNHDA and CDR2 SQIVND (reference sequence). J lost 7 bases, V lost 6 bases, and 3 bases had no gene match. CDR3 sequence (DNA): TGTGCCAGTAGCAGGGAGGGGAACATTCAGTACTTC. Protein sequence: CASSREGNIQYF.

The genes are TRBV20-1 and TRBJ1-2; unclear D gene. V lost 6 bases and J lost 0, with 5 bases in between. The CDR3 sequence is 11 residues long. CDR1 is DFQATT and CDR2 is SNEGSKA in the germline V gene (reference sequence). Written as DNA, the CDR3 is TGCAGTGCGGTAGCTAACTATGGCTACACCTTC. Its protein is CSAVANYGYTF.

The J gene is TRBJ2-7, the V gene TRBV6-5; D is uncertain. The CDR3 loop spans 15 amino acids. Trimming took 4 bases from V and 2 from J, leaving 15 bases between them. CDR1 and CDR2 from the germline V gene are MNHEY and SVGAGI. The CDR3 DNA sequence: TGTGCCAGCAGTTCGACCCCCACGGGCCCCTACGAGCAGTACTTC. Its translation: CASSSTPTGPYEQYF.

The gene calls are TRBV5-1 and TRBJ1-2; a possible D gene is TRBD1 (6 bases). CDR1 is SGHRS, CDR2 YFSETQ, per germline. This CDR3 spans 15 amino acids. The ends were cut back, 0 bases at V and 1 base at J, with 10 bases in the middle. CDR3 coding DNA: TGCGCCAGCAGCTTGGGGCCGGGACATAACTATGGCTACACCTTC. Its translation: CASSLGPGHNYGYTF.

A few counts support this clone. CDR3 bases: TGCGCCAGCAGCTTGGGAGGCAGGGGGGACACCGGGGAGCTGTTTTTT. This codes for CASSLGGRGDTGELFF. V usage is TRBV5-1 and J usage is TRBJ2-2; tentatively, D is TRBD1 (7 bases). Germline CDR1 SGHRS, CDR2 YFSETQ. Trimming took off 0 bases at V and 3 bases at J, with 12 bases between the two ends. The CDR3 is 16 residues long.

The CDR3 is CASLPGSGSYEQYF. DNA for the CDR3: TGTGCCAGCTTGCCGGGTAGCGGGAGCTACGAGCAGTACTTC. The gene calls are TRBV2 and TRBJ2-7, with TRBD2 identical over 9 bases. CDR1 SNHLY and CDR2 FYNNEI come from the germline V gene. V lost 8 bases to trimming and J lost 3 bases; unmatched junction nucleotides: 8. The CDR3 spans 14 residues. The entire variable domain, with the rest obtained from reference TRBV2 and TRBJ2-7, is as follows: EPEVTQTPSHQVTQMGQEVILRCVPISNHLYFYWYRQILGQKVEFLVSFYNNEISEKSEIFDDQFSVERPDGSNFTLKIRSTKLEDSAMYFCASLPGSGSYEQYFGPGTRLTVT.

This clone was counted once. This CDR3 is CASSPGGSYNEQFF. CDR3 nucleotide sequence: TGTGCCAGCTCACCAGGGGGGAGCTACAATGAGCAGTTCTTC. The chain joins TRBV18 to TRBJ2-1; D is perhaps TRBD2 (6 bases). Trimming cost V 2 bases and J 3 bases, with 8 bases left between them. The CDR3 extends over 14 amino acids. Germline loops: CDR1 KGHSH, CDR2 LQKENI.

This chain joins TRBV6-5 and TRBJ2-7, with D unclear. The CDR3 loop spans 14 amino acids. V was shortened by 2 bases and J by 1 base, with 9 bases between the two germline ends. Germline V CDR1 and CDR2: MNHEY, SVGAGI. The CDR3 nucleotides are TGTGCCAGCAGTTACACCGACGGGTCCTACGAGCAGTACTTC. Protein product: CASSYTDGSYEQYF.

The chain links TRBV7-2 to TRBJ1-5, with D maybe TRBD1 (5 bases). V was clipped by 1 base and J by 6 bases, with 7 bases between them. Germline-derived CDR1 and CDR2 are SGHTA and FQGNSA. The CDR3 contains 13 residues. The CDR3 region has the DNA TGTGCCAGCAGCTTAGATAGGGGTCAGCCCCAGCATTTT. Protein product: CASSLDRGQPQHF. The full variable domain, rest sourced from reference TRBV7-2 and TRBJ1-5, is GAGVSQSPSNKVTEKGKDVELRCDPISGHTALYWYRQSLGQGLEFLIYFQGNSAPDKSGLPSDRFSAERTGGSVSTLTIQRTQQEDSAVYLCASSLDRGQPQHFGDGTRLSIL.

J is TRBJ2-1 and V is TRBV11-2, with D maybe TRBD1 (6 bases). The germline V and J ends were trimmed by 1 base and 6 bases, with 13 bases remaining between them. CDR3 length: 15 amino acids. The germline V gene encodes CDR1 SGHAT and CDR2 FQNNGV. This chain's CDR3 is CASSLGGHRANEQFF. DNA for the CDR3: TGTGCCAGCAGCTTAGGGGGGCATAGGGCCAATGAGCAGTTCTTC.

V usage is TRBV7-2 and J usage is TRBJ1-2; the match to TRBD1 covers 8 bases. V lost 7 bases to trimming and J lost 6 bases; unmatched junction nucleotides: 7. The CDR3 sequence is 13 residues long. Germline lookup yields CDR1 SGHTA and CDR2 FQGNSA. The CDR3 DNA reads as TGTGCCAGCACCGGGGACAGGTTCGATGGCTACACCTTC. Protein sequence: CASTGDRFDGYTF.